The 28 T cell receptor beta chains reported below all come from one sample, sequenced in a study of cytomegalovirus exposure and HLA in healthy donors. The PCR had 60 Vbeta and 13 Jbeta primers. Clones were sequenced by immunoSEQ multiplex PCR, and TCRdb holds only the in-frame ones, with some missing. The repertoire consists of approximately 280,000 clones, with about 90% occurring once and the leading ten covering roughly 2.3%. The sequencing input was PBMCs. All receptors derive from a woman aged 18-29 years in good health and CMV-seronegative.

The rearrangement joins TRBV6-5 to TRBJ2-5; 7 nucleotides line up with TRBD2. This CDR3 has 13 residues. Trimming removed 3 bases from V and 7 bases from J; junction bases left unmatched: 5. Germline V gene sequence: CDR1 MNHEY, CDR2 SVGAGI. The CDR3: CASSYAGEGTQYF. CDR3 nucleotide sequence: TGTGCCAGCAGTTATGCGGGGGAAGGGACCCAGTACTTC.

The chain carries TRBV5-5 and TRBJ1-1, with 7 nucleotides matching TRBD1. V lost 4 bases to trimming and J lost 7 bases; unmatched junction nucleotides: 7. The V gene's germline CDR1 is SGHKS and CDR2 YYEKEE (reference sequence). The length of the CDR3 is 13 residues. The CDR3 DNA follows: TGTGCCAGCAGCGGACAGGTCGGGATTGAAGCTTTCTTT. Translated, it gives CASSGQVGIEAFF.

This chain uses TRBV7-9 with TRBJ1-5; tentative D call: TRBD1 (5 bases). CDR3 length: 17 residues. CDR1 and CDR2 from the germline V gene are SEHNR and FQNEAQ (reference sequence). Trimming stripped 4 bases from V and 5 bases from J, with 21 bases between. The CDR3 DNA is TGTGCCAGCAGCTACAGCCCGACAGACCTTGGATATCAGCCCCAGCATTTT. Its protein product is CASSYSPTDLGYQPQHF.

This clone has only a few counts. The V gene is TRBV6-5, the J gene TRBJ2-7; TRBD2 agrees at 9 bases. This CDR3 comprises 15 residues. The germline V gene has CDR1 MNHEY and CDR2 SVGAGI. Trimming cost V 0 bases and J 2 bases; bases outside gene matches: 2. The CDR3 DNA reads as TGTGCCAGCAGTTACTCAGCGGGGGGACCCTACGAGCAGTACTTC. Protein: CASSYSAGGPYEQYF.

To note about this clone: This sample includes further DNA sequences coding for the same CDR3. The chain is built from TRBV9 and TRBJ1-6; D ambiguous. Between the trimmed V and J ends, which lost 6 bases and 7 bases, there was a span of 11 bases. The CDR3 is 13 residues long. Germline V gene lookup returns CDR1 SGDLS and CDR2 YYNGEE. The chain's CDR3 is CASTGNPNSPLHF. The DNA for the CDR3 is TGTGCCAGCACGGGGAACCCAAATTCACCCCTCCACTTT.

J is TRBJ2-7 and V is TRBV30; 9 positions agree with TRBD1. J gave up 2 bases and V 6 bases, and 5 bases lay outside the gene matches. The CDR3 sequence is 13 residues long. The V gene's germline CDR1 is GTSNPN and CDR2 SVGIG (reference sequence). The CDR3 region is CACLQGATYEQYF. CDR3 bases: TGTGCCTGCTTACAGGGGGCGACCTACGAGCAGTACTTC.

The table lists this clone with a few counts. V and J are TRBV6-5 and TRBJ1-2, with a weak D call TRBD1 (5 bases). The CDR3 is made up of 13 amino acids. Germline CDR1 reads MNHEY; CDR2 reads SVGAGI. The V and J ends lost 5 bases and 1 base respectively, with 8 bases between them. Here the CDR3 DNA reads TGTGCCAGCAGTCGACAGCTTAACTATGGCTACACCTTC. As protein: CASSRQLNYGYTF.

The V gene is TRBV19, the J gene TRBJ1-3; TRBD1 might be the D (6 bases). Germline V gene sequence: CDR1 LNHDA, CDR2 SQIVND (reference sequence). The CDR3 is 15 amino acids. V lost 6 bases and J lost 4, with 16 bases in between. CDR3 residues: CASRMTGGEGNTIYF. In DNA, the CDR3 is TGTGCCAGTAGGATGACAGGAGGCGAAGGAAACACCATATATTTT.

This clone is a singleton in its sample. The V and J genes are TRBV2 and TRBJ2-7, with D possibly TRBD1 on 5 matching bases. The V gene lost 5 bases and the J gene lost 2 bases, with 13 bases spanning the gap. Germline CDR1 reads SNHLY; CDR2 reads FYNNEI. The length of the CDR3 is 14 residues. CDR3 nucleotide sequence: TGTGCCAGCAGTCTCGACAGAGCCGCCTACGAGCAGTACTTC. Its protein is CASSLDRAAYEQYF.

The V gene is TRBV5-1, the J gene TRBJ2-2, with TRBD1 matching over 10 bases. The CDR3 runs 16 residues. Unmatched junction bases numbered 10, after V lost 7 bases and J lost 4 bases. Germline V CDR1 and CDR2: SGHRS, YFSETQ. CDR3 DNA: TGCGCCAGCGGCCCCGGGACAGGGGATTTCACCGGGGAGCTGTTTTTT. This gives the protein CASGPGTGDFTGELFF.

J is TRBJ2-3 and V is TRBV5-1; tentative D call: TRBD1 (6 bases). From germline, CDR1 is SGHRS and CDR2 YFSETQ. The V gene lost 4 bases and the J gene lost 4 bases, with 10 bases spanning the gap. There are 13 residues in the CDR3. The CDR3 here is CASSTQGSDTQYF. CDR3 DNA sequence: TGCGCCAGCAGCACCCAGGGGTCAGATACGCAGTATTTT.

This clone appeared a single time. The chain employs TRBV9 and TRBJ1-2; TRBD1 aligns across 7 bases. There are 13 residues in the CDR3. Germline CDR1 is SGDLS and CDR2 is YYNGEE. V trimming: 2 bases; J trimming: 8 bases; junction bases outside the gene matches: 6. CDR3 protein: CASSVGTVGGYTF. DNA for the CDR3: TGTGCCAGCAGCGTCGGGACAGTTGGGGGCTACACCTTC.

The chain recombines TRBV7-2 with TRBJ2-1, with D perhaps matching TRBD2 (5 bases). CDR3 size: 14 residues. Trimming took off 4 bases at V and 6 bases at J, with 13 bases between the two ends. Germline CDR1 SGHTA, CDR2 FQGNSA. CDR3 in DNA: TGTGCCAGCAGCTCAGGTACTAGTCGCAATGAGCAGTTCTTC. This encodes CASSSGTSRNEQFF.

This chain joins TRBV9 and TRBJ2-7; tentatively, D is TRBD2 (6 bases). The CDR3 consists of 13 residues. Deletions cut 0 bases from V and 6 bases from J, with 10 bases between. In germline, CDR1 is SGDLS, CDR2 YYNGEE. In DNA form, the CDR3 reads TGTGCCAGCAGCGTAGTAGCCGGGGGCGAGCAGTACTTC. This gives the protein CASSVVAGGEQYF.

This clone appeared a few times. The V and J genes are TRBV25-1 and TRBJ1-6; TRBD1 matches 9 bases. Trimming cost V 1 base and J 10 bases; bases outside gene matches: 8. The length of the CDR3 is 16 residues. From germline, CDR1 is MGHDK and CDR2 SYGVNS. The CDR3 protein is CASSEFRTGADSPLHF. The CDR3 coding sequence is TGTGCCAGCAGTGAATTCAGGACAGGGGCTGACTCACCCCTCCACTTT. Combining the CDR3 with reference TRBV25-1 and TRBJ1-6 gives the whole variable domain EADIYQTPRYLVIGTGKKITLECSQTMGHDKMYWYQQDPGMELHLIHYSYGVNSTEKGDLSSESTVSRIRTEHFPLTLESARPSHTSQYLCASSEFRTGADSPLHFGNGTRLTVT.

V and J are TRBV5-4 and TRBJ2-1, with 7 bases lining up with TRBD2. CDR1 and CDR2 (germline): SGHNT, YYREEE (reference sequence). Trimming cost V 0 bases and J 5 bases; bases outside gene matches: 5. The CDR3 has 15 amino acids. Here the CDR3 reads CASSLGGGLNNEQFF. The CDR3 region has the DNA TGTGCCAGCAGCTTGGGCGGGGGACTTAACAATGAGCAGTTCTTC.

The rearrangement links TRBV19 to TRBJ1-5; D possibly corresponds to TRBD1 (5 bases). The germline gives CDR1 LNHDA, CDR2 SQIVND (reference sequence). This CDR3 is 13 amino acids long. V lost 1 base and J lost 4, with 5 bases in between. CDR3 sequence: CASSIGQNQPQHF. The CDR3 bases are TGTGCCAGTAGTATAGGACAGAATCAGCCCCAGCATTTT.

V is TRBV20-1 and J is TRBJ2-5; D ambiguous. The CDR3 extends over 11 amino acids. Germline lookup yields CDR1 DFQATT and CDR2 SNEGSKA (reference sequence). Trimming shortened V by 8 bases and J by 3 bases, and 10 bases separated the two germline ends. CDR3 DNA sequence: TGCAGTCTTCTTAGAAAAGAGACCCAGTACTTC. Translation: CSLLRKETQYF.

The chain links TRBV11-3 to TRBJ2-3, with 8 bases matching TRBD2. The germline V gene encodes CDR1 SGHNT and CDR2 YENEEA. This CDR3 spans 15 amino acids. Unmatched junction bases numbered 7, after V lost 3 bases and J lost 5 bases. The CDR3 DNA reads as TGTGCCAGCAGCTTGCGGGGGGCCTTCGGAGATACGCAGTATTTT. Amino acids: CASSLRGAFGDTQYF.

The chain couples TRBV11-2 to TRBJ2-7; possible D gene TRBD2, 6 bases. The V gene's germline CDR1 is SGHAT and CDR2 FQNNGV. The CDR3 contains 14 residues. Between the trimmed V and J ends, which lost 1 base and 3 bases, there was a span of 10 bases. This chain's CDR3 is CASSLVMGGYEQYF. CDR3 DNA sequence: TGTGCCAGCAGCTTAGTCATGGGGGGCTACGAGCAGTACTTC.

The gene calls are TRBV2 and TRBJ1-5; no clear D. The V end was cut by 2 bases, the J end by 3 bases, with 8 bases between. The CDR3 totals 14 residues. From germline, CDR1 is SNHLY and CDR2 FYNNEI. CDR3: CASSESGFNQPQHF. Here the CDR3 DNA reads TGTGCCAGCAGTGAATCGGGGTTCAATCAGCCCCAGCATTTT. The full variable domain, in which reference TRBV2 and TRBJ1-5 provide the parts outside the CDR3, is EPEVTQTPSHQVTQMGQEVILRCVPISNHLYFYWYRQILGQKVEFLVSFYNNEISEKSEIFDDQFSVERPDGSNFTLKIRSTKLEDSAMYFCASSESGFNQPQHFGDGTRLSIL.

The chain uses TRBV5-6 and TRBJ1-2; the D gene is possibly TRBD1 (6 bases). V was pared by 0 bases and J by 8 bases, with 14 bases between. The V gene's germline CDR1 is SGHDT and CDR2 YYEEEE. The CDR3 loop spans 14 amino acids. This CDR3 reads CASSLVEQGGGYTF. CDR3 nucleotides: TGTGCCAGCAGCTTGGTGGAACAGGGTGGGGGCTACACCTTC.

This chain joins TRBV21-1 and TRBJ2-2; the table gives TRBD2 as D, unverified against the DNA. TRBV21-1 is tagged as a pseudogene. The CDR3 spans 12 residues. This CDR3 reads CASSSSHGELFF. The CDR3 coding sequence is TGTGCCAGCAGCAGTAGCCACGGGGAGCTGTTTTTT.

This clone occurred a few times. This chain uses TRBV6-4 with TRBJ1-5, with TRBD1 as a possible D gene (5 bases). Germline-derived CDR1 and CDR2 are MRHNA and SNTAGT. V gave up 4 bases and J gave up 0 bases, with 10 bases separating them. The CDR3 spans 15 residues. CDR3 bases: TGTGCCAGCAGTGCAACAGGAGATAGCAATCAGCCCCAGCATTTT. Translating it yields CASSATGDSNQPQHF.

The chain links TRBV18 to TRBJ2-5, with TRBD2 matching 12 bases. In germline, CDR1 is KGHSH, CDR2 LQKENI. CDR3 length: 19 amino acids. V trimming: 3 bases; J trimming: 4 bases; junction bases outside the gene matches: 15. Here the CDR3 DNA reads TGTGCCAGCTCACCTTTCTTTCCTAGCGGGGGGGCCCTAGGAGAGACCCAGTACTTC. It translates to CASSPFFPSGGALGETQYF.

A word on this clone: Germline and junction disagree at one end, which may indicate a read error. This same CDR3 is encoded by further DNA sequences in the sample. The DNA of the CDR3 is TGCGCCAGCAGCCAATCGATCCGGGGACAGGGCGGCGGCTACACCTTC. As protein: CASSQSIRGQGGGYTF. This chain links TRBV23-1 with TRBJ1-2, with 9 bases that match TRBD1. TRBV23-1 is reported as an ORF; its role is uncertain. There are 16 residues in the CDR3.

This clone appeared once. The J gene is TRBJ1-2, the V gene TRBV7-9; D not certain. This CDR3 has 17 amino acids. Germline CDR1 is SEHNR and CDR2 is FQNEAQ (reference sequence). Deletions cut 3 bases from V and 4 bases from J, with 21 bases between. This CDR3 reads CASSFAPPVGRSYGYTF. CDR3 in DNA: TGTGCCAGCAGCTTCGCCCCCCCAGTTGGCAGATCCTATGGCTACACCTTC.

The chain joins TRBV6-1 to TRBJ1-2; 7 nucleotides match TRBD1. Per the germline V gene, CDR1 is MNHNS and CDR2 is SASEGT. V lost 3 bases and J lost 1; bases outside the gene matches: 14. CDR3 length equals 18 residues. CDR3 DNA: TGTGCCAGCAGTGACGACCGGACAGGAGTGGGCCTTAACTATGGCTACACCTTC. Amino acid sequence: CASSDDRTGVGLNYGYTF.